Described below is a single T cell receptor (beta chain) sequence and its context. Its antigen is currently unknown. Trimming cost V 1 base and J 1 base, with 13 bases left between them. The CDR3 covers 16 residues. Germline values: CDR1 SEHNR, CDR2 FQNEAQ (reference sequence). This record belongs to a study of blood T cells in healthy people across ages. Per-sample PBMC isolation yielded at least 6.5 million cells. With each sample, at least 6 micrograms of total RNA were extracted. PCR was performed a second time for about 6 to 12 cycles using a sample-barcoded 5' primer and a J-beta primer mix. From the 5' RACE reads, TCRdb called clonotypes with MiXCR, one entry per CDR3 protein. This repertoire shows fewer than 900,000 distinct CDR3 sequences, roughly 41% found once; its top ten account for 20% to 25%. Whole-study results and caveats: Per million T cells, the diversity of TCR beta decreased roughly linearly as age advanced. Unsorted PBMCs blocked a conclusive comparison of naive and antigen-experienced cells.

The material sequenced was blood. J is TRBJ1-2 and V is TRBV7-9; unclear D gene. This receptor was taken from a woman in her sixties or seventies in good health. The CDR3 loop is CASSLGPDLGNYGYTF. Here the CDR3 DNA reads TGTGCCAGCAGCTTAGGCCCCGATTTGGGTAACTATGGCTACACCTTC.